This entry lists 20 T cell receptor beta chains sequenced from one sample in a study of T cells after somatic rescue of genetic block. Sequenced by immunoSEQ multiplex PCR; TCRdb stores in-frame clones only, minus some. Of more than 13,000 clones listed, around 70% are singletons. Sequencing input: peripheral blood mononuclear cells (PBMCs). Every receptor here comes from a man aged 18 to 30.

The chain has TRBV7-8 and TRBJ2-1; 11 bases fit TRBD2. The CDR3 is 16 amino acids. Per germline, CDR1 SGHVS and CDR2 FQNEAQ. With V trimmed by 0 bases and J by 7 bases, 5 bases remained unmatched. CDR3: CASSLASGLAVNEQFF. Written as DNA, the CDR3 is TGTGCCAGCAGCTTAGCTTCGGGACTAGCGGTGAATGAGCAGTTCTTC.

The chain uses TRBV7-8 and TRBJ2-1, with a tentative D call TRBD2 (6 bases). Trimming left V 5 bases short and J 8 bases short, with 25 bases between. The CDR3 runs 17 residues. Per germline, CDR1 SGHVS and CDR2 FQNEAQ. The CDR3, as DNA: TGTGCCAGCAGCCCAACCCCCGGGACTCACAACACGCATGAGCAGTTCTTC. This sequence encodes CASSPTPGTHNTHEQFF.

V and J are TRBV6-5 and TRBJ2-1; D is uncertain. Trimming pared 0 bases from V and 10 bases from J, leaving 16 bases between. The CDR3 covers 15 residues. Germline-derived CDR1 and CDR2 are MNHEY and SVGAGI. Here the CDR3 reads CASSYSIISRSEQFF. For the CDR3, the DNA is TGTGCCAGCAGTTACTCGATCATAAGCAGGTCAGAGCAGTTCTTC.

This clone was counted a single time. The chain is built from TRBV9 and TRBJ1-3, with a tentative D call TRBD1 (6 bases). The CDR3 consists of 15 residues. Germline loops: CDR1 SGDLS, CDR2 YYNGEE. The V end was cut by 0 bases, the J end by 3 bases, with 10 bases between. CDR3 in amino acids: CASSVVAGVGNTIYF. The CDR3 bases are TGTGCCAGCAGCGTAGTTGCAGGGGTTGGAAACACCATATATTTT.

As DNA, the CDR3 is TGTGCCTGGAGTGTAGCAGGGGCTTACTCTGGAAACACCATATATTTT. It codes for CAWSVAGAYSGNTIYF. This sequence joins TRBV30 and TRBJ1-3; D may be TRBD1 (6 bases). CDR3 length: 16 residues. Germline-derived CDR1 and CDR2 are GTSNPN and SVGIG (reference sequence). V was trimmed by 0 bases and J by 0 bases, leaving 12 bases between them.

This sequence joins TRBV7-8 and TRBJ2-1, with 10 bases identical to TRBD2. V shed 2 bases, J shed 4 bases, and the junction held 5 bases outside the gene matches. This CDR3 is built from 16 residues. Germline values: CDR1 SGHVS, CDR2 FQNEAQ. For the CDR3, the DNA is TGTGCCAGCAGCTTATGGGCACTAGCGGGGTACAATGAGCAGTTCTTC. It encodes CASSLWALAGYNEQFF.

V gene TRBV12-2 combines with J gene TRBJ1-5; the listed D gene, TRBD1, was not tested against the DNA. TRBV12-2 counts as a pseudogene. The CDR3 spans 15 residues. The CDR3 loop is CASRLTGDSNQPQHF. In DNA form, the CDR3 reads TGTGCAAGTCGCTTGACAGGGGATAGCAATCAGCCCCAGCATTTT.

The chain's CDR3 is CASSQVRTPWGGYTF. The CDR3 DNA reads TGCGCCAGCAGCCAAGTTAGGACACCCTGGGGTGGCTACACCTTC. The V and J genes are TRBV4-1 and TRBJ1-2, with D possibly being TRBD1 (5 bases). V was trimmed by 1 base and J by 7 bases, leaving 16 bases between them. The CDR3 runs to 15 residues. Germline assignment: CDR1 MGHRA and CDR2 YSYEKL.

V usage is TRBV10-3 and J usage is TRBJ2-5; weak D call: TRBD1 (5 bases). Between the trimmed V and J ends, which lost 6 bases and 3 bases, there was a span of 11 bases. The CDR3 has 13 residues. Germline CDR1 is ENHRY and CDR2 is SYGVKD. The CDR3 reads CAISLLGEETQYF. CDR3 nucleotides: TGTGCCATCAGCCTCCTAGGGGAAGAGACCCAGTACTTC.

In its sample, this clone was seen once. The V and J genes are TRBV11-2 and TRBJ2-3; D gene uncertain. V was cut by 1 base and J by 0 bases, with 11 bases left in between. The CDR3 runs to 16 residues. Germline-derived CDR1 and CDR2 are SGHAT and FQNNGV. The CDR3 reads CASSLGVGSSTDTQYF. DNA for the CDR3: TGTGCCAGCAGCTTAGGGGTGGGGTCTAGCACAGATACGCAGTATTTT.

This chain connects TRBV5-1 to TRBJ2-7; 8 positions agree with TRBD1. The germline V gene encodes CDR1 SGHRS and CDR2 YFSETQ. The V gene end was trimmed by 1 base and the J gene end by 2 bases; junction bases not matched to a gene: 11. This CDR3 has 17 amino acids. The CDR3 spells CASSLRATPGQAYEQYF. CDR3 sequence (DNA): TGCGCCAGCAGCTTGCGGGCCACACCGGGACAGGCCTACGAGCAGTACTTC.

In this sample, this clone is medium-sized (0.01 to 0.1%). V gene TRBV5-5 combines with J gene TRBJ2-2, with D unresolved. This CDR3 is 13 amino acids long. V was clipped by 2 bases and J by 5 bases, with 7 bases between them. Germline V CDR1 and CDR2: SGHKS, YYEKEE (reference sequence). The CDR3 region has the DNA TGTGCCAGCAGCTTCTATATTACCGGGGAGCTGTTTTTT. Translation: CASSFYITGELFF.

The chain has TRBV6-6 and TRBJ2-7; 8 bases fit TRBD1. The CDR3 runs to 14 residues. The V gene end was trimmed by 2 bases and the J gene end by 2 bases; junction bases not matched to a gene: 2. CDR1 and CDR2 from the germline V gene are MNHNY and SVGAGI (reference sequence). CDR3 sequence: CASSYGTGPYEQYF. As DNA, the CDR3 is TGTGCCAGCAGTTACGGGACAGGACCCTACGAGCAGTACTTC.

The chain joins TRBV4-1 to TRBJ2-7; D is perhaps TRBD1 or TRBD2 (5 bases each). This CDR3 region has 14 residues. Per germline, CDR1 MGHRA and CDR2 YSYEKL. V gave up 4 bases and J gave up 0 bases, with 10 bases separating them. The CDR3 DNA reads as TGCGCCAGCAGCCCTCGGGACCGCTCCTACGAGCAGTACTTC. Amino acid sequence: CASSPRDRSYEQYF.

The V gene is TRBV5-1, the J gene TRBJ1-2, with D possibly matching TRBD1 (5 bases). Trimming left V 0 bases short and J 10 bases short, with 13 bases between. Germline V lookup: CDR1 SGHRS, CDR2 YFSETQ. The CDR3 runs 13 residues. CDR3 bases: TGCGCCAGCAGCTTGGCTGGCGGGGGGGACTACACCTTC. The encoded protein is CASSLAGGGDYTF.

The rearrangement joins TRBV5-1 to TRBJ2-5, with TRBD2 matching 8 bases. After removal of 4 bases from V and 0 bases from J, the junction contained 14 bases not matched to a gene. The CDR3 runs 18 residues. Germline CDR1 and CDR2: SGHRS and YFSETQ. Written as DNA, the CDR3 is TGCGCCAGCAGCCTGATGTTGGGACTAGACGGAAACCAAGAGACCCAGTACTTC. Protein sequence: CASSLMLGLDGNQETQYF.

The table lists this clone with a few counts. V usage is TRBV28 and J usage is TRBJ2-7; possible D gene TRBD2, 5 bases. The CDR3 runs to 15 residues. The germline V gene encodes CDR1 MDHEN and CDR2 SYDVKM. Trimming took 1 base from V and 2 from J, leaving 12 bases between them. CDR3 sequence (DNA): TGTGCCAGCAGTTTATTTCTCACGGGAACCTACGAGCAGTACTTC. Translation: CASSLFLTGTYEQYF. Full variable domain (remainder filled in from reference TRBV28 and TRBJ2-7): DVKVTQSSRYLVKRTGEKVFLECVQDMDHENMFWYRQDPGLGLRLIYFSYDVKMKEKGDIPEGYSVSREKKERFSLILESASTNQTSMYLCASSLFLTGTYEQYFGPGTRLTVT.

CDR3 region: CASSPPRLAGTTETQYF. CDR3 sequence (DNA): TGTGCCAGCAGTCCCCCCCGACTAGCGGGAACCACTGAGACCCAGTACTTC. The chain carries TRBV27 and TRBJ2-5; TRBD2 matches 11 bases. The germline gives CDR1 MNHEY, CDR2 SMNVEV (reference sequence). V was pared by 5 bases and J by 5 bases, with 13 bases of the junction left unmatched. The length of the CDR3 is 17 residues.

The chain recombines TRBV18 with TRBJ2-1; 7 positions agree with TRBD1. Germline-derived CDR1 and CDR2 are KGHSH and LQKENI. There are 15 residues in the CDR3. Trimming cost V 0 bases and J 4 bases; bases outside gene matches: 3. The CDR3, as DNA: TGTGCCAGCTCACCACCGGGACAGAGTTACAATGAGCAGTTCTTC. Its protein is CASSPPGQSYNEQFF.

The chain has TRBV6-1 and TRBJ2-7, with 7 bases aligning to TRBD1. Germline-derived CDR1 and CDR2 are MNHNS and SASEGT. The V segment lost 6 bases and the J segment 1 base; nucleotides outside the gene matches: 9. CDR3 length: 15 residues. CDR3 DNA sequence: TGTGCCAGCAGCTCGTTGTCGACAGGGTCCTACGAGCAGTACTTC. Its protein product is CASSSLSTGSYEQYF.